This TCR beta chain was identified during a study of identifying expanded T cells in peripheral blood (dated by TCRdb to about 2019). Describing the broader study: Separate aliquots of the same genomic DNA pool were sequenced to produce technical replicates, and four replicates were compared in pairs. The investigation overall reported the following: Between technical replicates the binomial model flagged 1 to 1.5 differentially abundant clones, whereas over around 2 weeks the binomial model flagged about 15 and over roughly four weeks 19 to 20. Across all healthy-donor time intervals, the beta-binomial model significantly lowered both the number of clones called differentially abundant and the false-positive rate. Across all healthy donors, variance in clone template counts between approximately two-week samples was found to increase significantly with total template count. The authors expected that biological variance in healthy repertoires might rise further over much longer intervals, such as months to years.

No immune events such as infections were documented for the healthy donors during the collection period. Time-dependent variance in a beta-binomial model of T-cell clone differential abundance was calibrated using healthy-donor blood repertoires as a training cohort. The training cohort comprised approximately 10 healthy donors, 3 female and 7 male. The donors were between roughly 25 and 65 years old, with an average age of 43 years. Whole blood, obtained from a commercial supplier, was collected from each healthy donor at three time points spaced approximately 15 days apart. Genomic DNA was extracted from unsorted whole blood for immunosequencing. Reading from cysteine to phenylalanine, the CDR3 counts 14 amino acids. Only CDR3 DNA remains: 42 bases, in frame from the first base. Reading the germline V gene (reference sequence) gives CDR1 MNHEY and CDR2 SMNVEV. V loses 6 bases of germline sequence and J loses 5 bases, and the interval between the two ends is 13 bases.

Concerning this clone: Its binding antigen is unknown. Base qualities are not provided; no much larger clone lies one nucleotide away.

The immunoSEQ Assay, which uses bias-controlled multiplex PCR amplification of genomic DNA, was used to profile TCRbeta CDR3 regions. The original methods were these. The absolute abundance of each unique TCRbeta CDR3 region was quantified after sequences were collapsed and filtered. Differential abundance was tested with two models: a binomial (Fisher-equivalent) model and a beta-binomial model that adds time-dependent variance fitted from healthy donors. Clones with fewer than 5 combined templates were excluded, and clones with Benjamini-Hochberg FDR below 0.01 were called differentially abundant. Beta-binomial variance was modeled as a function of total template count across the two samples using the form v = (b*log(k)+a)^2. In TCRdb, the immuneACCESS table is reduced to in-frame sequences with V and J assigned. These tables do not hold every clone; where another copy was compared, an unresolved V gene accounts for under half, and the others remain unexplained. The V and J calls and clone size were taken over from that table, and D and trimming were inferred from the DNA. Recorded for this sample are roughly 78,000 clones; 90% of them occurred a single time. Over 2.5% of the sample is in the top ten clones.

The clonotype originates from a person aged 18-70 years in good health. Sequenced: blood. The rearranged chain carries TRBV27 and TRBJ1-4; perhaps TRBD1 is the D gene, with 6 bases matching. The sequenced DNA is TGTGCCAGCAGCCTAACAGGGTCGAATGAAAAACTGTTTTTT. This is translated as CASSLTGSNEKLFF.